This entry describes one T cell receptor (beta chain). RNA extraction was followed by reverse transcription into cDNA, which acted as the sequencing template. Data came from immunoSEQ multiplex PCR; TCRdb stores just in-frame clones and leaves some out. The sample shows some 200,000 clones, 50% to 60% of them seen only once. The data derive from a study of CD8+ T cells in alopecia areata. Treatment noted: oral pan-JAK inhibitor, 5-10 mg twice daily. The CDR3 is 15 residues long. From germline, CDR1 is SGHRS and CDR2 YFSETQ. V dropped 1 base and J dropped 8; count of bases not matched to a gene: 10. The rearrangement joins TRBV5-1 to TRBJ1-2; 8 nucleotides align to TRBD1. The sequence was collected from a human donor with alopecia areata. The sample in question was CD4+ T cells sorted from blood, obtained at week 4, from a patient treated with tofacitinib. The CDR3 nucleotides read TGCGCCAGCAGCTTGCCAGGGGGCGCATTGTCCGGCTACACCTTC. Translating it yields CASSLPGGALSGYTF.